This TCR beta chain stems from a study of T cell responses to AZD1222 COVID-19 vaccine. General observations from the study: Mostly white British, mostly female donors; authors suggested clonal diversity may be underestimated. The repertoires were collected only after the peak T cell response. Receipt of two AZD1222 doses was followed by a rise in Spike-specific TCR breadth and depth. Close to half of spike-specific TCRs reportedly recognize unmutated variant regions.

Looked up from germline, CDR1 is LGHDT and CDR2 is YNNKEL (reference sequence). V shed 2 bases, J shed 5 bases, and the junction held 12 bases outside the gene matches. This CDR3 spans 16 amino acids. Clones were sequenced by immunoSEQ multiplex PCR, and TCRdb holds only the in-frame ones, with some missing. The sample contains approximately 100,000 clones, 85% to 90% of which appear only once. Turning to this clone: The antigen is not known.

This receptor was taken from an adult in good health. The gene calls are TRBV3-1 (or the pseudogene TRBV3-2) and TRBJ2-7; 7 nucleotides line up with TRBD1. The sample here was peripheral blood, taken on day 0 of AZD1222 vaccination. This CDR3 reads CASSQIQRQGPHEQYF. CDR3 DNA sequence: TGTGCCAGCAGCCAAATCCAGAGACAGGGACCACACGAGCAGTACTTC.